The 23 T cell receptor beta chains reported below all come from one sample, sequenced in a study of T cells after yellow fever vaccination. TCRdb re-derived calls from the 5' RACE reads in MiXCR, one entry per CDR3 protein. The sample gives roughly 500,000 distinct CDR3 sequences, around 21% of which show up once; 13% to 15% is in the top ten. Material: PBMCs, obtained 15 days after the yellow fever booster vaccination. These receptors came from a man younger than 40 who received the YFV17D yellow fever vaccine.

In this sample, this clonotype turned up a few times. The CDR3 reads CASSPGVGGGYNEQFF. The DNA for the CDR3 is TGCGCCAGCAGCCCGGGCGTCGGGGGGGGGTACAATGAGCAGTTCTTC. The rearrangement links TRBV5-1 to TRBJ2-1, with 8 bases lining up with TRBD2. Germline V CDR1 and CDR2: SGHRS, YFSETQ. The CDR3 length is 16 residues. The V segment lost 4 bases and the J segment 4 bases; nucleotides outside the gene matches: 10.

CDR3 sequence reads: CASSDMSGTAHTQYF. The DNA of the CDR3 is TGTGCCAGCAGTGATATGAGCGGGACAGCCCATACGCAGTATTTT. The chain is built from TRBV6-1 and TRBJ2-3; TRBD1 or TRBD2 may be the D gene (7 bases each). The germline V gene encodes CDR1 MNHNS and CDR2 SASEGT. The V and J ends lost 3 bases and 7 bases respectively, with 17 bases between them. CDR3 length: 15 residues.

The rearrangement links TRBV5-5 to TRBJ1-2; TRBD1 is a possible D gene (6 bases). This CDR3 contains 14 residues. Germline CDR1 is SGHKS and CDR2 is YYEKEE (reference sequence). V was shortened by 4 bases and J by 5 bases, with 15 bases between the two germline ends. The CDR3 bases are TGTGCCAGCAGCGCCCAGGGGACGGATTATGGCTACACCTTC. Its protein is CASSAQGTDYGYTF.

This clonotype was seen repeatedly, ten times or more. The rearrangement uses TRBV5-1 and TRBJ2-1, with TRBD1 matching 8 bases. The V gene's germline CDR1 is SGHRS and CDR2 YFSETQ. This CDR3 is built from 15 residues. The V and J ends lost 4 bases and 3 bases, in that order; junction bases with no gene match: 6. The CDR3 DNA reads TGCGCCAGCAGCCCCGGACAGGGATACTACAATGAGCAGTTCTTC. Amino acids: CASSPGQGYYNEQFF. The whole variable domain, remainder taken from reference TRBV5-1 and TRBJ2-1, is KAGVTQTPRYLIKTRGQQVTLSCSPISGHRSVSWYQQTPGQGLQFLFEYFSETQRNKGNFPGRFSGRQFSNSRSEMNVSTLELGDSALYLCASSPGQGYYNEQFFGPGTRLTVL.

The rearrangement joins TRBV27 to TRBJ2-7; TRBD2 aligns across 9 bases. Trimming removed 6 bases from V and 4 bases from J; junction bases left unmatched: 4. The CDR3 length is 13 residues. Looked up from germline, CDR1 is MNHEY and CDR2 is SMNVEV (reference sequence). CDR3 region: CASRSSGSYEQYF. CDR3 bases: TGTGCCAGCAGGAGTAGCGGGAGTTACGAGCAGTACTTC.

In this sample, this clonotype turned up a few times. The V and J genes are TRBV12-3 or TRBV12-4 and TRBJ2-4, with D perhaps matching TRBD1 (6 bases). CDR3 length equals 14 residues. Between the trimmed V and J ends, which lost 7 bases and 2 bases, there was a span of 12 bases. In DNA, the CDR3 is TGTGCCAGCATCGAGGGGGTGACCAAAAACATTCAGTACTTC. Translated, it gives CASIEGVTKNIQYF.

The V and J genes are TRBV4-3 and TRBJ1-1; the match to TRBD1 covers 7 bases. The CDR3 length is 14 residues. From germline, CDR1 is LGHNA and CDR2 YSLEER. J was trimmed by 1 base and V by 7 bases; bases with no gene match: 6. This CDR3 is CASTAGTENTEAFF. The CDR3, as DNA: TGCGCCAGCACAGCCGGGACAGAGAACACTGAAGCTTTCTTT.

This clonotype was seen more than once but under ten times. Here the CDR3 reads CASSTHYRAGNEQFF. CDR3 nucleotide sequence: TGTGCCAGCAGCACGCACTACAGGGCGGGCAATGAGCAGTTCTTC. The J gene is TRBJ2-1, the V gene TRBV12-3 or TRBV12-4; a weak D match, TRBD1 (6 bases). The CDR3 covers 15 residues. V was trimmed by 6 bases and J by 6 bases, leaving 18 bases between them.

This clonotype occurred a few times. This chain uses TRBV20-1 with TRBJ1-2, with D perhaps TRBD1 (6 bases). V was cut by 6 bases and J by 6 bases, with 14 bases left in between. The CDR3 sequence is 12 residues long. Germline V lookup: CDR1 DFQATT, CDR2 SNEGSKA (reference sequence). CDR3 DNA: TGCAGTGCAGCGAGGGGGGGCGATGGCTACACCTTC. This gives the protein CSAARGGDGYTF.

This clonotype was picked up a small number of times. The chain links TRBV10-3 to TRBJ2-3; no clear D gene. CDR3 length equals 17 residues. CDR1 and CDR2 from the germline V gene are ENHRY and SYGVKD. The germline V and J ends were trimmed by 6 bases and 2 bases, with 21 bases remaining between them. The CDR3 spells CAIRSHDGLGYTDTQYF. The CDR3 DNA is TGTGCCATCAGAAGCCACGATGGGCTAGGTTACACAGATACGCAGTATTTT.

This clonotype occurred a few times. The chain recombines TRBV6-1 with TRBJ2-5; 9 positions agree with TRBD1. The CDR3 is made up of 16 amino acids. The germline V gene encodes CDR1 MNHNS and CDR2 SASEGT. V trimming: 6 bases; J trimming: 4 bases; junction bases outside the gene matches: 12. The CDR3 loop is CASRNLAGTGLETQYF. CDR3 sequence (DNA): TGTGCCAGCAGAAACCTCGCCGGGACAGGGCTAGAGACCCAGTACTTC.

This clonotype has a handful of counts. This chain connects TRBV20-1 to TRBJ2-7, with a possible D match to TRBD2 (6 bases). CDR3 length: 12 residues. Germline assignment: CDR1 DFQATT and CDR2 SNEGSKA (reference sequence). This chain's CDR3 is CSLWAGTYEQYF. Here the CDR3 DNA reads TGCAGCCTCTGGGCGGGAACCTACGAGCAGTACTTC.

The rearrangement uses TRBV5-1 and TRBJ1-1; D call uncertain. The V gene lost 1 base and the J gene lost 4 bases, with 14 bases spanning the gap. This CDR3 has 15 residues. CDR1 is SGHRS, CDR2 YFSETQ, per germline. In DNA form, the CDR3 reads TGCGCCAGCAGCTTGAATGTGGCCCGCAGCACTGAAGCTTTCTTT. This translates into CASSLNVARSTEAFF.

This clonotype has just a few counts. The rearrangement joins TRBV20-1 to TRBJ2-3; D ambiguous. The CDR3 loop spans 15 amino acids. Trimming stripped 1 base from V and 4 bases from J, with 15 bases between. Per the germline V gene, CDR1 is DFQATT and CDR2 is SNEGSKA (reference sequence). In nucleotides, the CDR3 is TGCAGTGCTAGAGGGACGGTCTCTGGCGCAGATACGCAGTATTTT. Its protein product is CSARGTVSGADTQYF.

The chain is built from TRBV2 and TRBJ2-1, with 10 bases fitting TRBD2. The CDR3 contains 13 residues. J gave up 9 bases and V 7 bases, and 6 bases lay outside the gene matches. Germline CDR1 and CDR2: SNHLY and FYNNEI. The CDR3 DNA follows: TGTGCCAGCAAGAGCGGGAGGGCCCTTGAGCAGTTCTTC. The encoded protein is CASKSGRALEQFF.

This rearrangement joins TRBV3-1 to TRBJ2-7, with 13 nucleotides matching TRBD2. The germline V gene encodes CDR1 LGHDT and CDR2 YNNKEL (reference sequence). There are 17 residues in the CDR3. J was trimmed by 6 bases and V by 6 bases; bases with no gene match: 14. In nucleotides, the CDR3 is TGTGCCAGCAGTCGGCTTAGTTCCGGGACTAGCGGGGTCGAGCAGTACTTC. It is translated as CASSRLSSGTSGVEQYF.

This clonotype was recorded a few times. The rearrangement joins TRBV20-1 to TRBJ2-3, with D perhaps matching TRBD1 (5 bases). Germline loops: CDR1 DFQATT, CDR2 SNEGSKA (reference sequence). Trimming left V 6 bases short and J 7 bases short, with 11 bases between. This CDR3 region has 11 residues. This CDR3 reads CSAAPGNTQYF. The CDR3 nucleotides are TGCAGTGCAGCGCCAGGGAATACGCAGTATTTT.

The chain uses TRBV18 and TRBJ2-1, with D maybe TRBD1 (5 bases). CDR1 and CDR2 (germline): KGHSH, LQKENI. V was trimmed by 1 base and J by 8 bases, leaving 9 bases between them. The CDR3 has 13 amino acids. This chain's CDR3 is CASSPRQSDEQFF. CDR3 nucleotides: TGTGCCAGCTCACCACGACAGTCCGATGAGCAGTTCTTC.

The sample holds many counts of this clonotype. The chain joins TRBV7-2 to TRBJ2-3; 7 nucleotides agree with TRBD2. The CDR3 is 13 residues long. Germline CDR1 SGHTA, CDR2 FQGNSA. V trimming: 3 bases; J trimming: 6 bases; junction bases outside the gene matches: 3. The CDR3: CASSFGGRDTQYF. In DNA form, the CDR3 reads TGTGCCAGCAGCTTCGGGGGGAGGGATACGCAGTATTTT.

The table lists this clonotype with a few counts. This chain links TRBV5-1 with TRBJ2-7, with 10 nucleotides matching TRBD2. This CDR3 is built from 15 residues. Trimming removed 3 bases from V and 1 base from J; junction bases left unmatched: 4. The germline V gene has CDR1 SGHRS and CDR2 YFSETQ. Here the CDR3 reads CASSYLAGVSYEQYF. The CDR3 DNA sequence: TGCGCCAGCAGCTACCTAGCGGGAGTTTCCTACGAGCAGTACTTC.

This clonotype was counted between two and nine times. One junction end does not reproduce the germline sequence, and a read error may be involved. DNA for the CDR3: TGTGCCAGCAGATTAGGGGGACAGATTTCCTACGAGCAGTACTTC. Translation gives CASRLGGQISYEQYF. The chain uses TRBV7-6 and TRBJ2-7; TRBD1 agrees at 7 bases. This CDR3 is 15 amino acids long. Germline V CDR1 and CDR2: SGHVS, FNYEAQ.

The V call is TRBV25-1, the J call TRBJ2-7, with a tentative D call TRBD2 (7 bases). Trimming took 4 bases from V and 3 from J, leaving 19 bases between them. Germline CDR1 is MGHDK and CDR2 is SYGVNS. This CDR3 contains 16 residues. The CDR3 DNA is TGTGCCAGCAGTGCAGCGGGATCCTTAGGGGGCTACGAGCAGTACTTC. Translation gives CASSAAGSLGGYEQYF.

This clonotype was seen more than once but under ten times. The chain couples TRBV6-2 or TRBV6-3 to TRBJ2-2; unclear D gene. Germline values: CDR1 MNHEY, CDR2 SVGEGT. The V gene lost 0 bases and the J gene lost 13 bases, with 9 bases spanning the gap. The CDR3 is 12 residues long. CDR3 in amino acids: CASSYSASGLFF. CDR3 bases: TGTGCCAGCAGTTACTCGGCCTCAGGGCTGTTTTTT.